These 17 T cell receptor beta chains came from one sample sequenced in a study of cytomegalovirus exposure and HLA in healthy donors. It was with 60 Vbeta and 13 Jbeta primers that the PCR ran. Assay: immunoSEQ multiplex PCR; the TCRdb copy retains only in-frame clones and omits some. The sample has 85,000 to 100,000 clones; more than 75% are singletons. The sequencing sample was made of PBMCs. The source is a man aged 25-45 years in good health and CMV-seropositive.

This CDR3 reads CASSGQGHSYEQYF. In DNA form, the CDR3 reads TGTGCCAGCAGTGGGCAGGGGCACTCCTACGAGCAGTACTTC. J is TRBJ2-7 and V is TRBV2, with D possibly being TRBD1 (6 bases). Germline values: CDR1 SNHLY, CDR2 FYNNEI. V was pared by 4 bases and J by 0 bases, with 10 bases between. The CDR3 has 14 amino acids.

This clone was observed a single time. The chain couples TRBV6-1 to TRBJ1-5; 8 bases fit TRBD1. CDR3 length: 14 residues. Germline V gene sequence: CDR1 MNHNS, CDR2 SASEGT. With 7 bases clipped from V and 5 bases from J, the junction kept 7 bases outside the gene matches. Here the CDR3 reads CASIRQGADQPQHF. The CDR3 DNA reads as TGTGCCAGCATCCGCCAGGGGGCTGATCAGCCCCAGCATTTT.

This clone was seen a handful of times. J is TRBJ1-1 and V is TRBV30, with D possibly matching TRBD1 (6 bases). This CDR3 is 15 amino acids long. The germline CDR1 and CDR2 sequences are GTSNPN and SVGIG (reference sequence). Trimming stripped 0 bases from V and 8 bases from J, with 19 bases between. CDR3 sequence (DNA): TGTGCCTGGAGTGTAAAGGGGGTGCTATACTTCGAAGCTTTCTTT. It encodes CAWSVKGVLYFEAFF.

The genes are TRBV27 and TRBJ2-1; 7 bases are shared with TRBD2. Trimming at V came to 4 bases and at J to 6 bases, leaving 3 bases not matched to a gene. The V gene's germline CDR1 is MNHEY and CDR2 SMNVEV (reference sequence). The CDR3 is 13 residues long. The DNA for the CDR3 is TGTGCCAGCAGTTACGGGACTACCAATGAGCAGTTCTTC. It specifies CASSYGTTNEQFF.

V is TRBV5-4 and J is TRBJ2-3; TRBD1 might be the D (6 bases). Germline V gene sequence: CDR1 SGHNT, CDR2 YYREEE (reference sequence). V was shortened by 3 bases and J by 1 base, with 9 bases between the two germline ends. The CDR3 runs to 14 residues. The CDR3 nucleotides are TGTGCCAGCAGCTCCCGGACAGGCACAGATACGCAGTATTTT. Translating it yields CASSSRTGTDTQYF. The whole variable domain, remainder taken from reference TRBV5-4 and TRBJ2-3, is ETGVTQSPTHLIKTRGQQVTLRCSSQSGHNTVSWYQQALGQGPQFIFQYYREEENGRGNFPPRFSGLQFPNYSSELNVNALELDDSALYLCASSSRTGTDTQYFGPGTRLTVL.

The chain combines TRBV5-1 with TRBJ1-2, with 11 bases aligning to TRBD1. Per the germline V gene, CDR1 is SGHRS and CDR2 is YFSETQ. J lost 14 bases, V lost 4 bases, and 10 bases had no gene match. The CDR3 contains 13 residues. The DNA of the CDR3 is TGCGCCAGCAGCACGGGGACAGGGGGAAGTGGAACCTTC. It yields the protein CASSTGTGGSGTF.

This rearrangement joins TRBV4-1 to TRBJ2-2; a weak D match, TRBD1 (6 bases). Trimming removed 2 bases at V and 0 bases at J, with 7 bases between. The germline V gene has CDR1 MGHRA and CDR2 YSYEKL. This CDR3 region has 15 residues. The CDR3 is CASSQQGSNTGELFF. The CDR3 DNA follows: TGCGCCAGCAGCCAACAGGGGTCGAACACCGGGGAGCTGTTTTTT.

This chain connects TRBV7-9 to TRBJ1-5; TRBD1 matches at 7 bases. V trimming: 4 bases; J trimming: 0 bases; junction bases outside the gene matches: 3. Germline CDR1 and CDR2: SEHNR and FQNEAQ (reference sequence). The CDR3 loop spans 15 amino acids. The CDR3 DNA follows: TGTGCCAGCAGCTCAGGACAGGCTAGCAATCAGCCCCAGCATTTT. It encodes CASSSGQASNQPQHF.

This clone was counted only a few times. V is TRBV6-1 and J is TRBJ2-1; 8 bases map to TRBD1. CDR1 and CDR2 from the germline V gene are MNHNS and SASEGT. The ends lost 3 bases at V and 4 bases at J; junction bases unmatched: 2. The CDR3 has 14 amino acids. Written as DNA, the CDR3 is TGTGCCAGCAGTGAGGACAGGGCGTACAATGAGCAGTTCTTC. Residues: CASSEDRAYNEQFF.

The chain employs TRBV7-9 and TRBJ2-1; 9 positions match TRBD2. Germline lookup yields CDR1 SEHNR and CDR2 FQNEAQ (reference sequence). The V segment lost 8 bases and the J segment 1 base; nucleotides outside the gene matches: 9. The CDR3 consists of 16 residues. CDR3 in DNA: TGTGCCAGCGACCCCGCGGGGGGGCAATCCTACAATGAGCAGTTCTTC. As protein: CASDPAGGQSYNEQFF.

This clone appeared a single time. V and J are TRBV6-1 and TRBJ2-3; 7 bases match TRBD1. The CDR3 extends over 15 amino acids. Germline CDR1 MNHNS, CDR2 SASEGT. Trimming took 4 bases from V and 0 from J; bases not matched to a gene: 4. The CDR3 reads CASSARDRSTDTQYF. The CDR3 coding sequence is TGTGCCAGCAGTGCCCGGGACAGAAGCACAGATACGCAGTATTTT.

The CDR3 protein is CAWRETSGFYNEQFF. CDR3 nucleotide sequence: TGTGCCTGGAGGGAGACTAGCGGGTTCTACAATGAGCAGTTCTTC. The V and J genes are TRBV30 and TRBJ2-1; 10 bases map to TRBD2. The CDR3 spans 15 residues. V was clipped by 3 bases and J by 3 bases; unmatched bases: 5. From germline, CDR1 is GTSNPN and CDR2 SVGIG (reference sequence).

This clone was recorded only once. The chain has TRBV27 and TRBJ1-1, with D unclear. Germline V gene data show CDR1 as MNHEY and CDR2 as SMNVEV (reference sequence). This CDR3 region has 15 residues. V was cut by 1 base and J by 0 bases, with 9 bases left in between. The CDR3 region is CASSLLGRMNTEAFF. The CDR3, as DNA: TGTGCCAGCAGTTTATTGGGCAGAATGAACACTGAAGCTTTCTTT.

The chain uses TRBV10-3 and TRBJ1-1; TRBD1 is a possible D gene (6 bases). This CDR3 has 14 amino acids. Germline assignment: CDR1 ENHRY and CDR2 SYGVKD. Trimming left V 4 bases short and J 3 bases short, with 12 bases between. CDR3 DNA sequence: TGTGCCATCAGTGTAACAGGGCGGGACACTGAAGCTTTCTTT. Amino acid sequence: CAISVTGRDTEAFF.

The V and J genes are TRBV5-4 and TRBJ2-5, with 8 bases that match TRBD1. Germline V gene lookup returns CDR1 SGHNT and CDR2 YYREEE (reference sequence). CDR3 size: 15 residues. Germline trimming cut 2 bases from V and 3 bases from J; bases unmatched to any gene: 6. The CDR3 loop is CASSLQTGGEETQYF. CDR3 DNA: TGTGCCAGCAGCTTACAAACAGGGGGAGAAGAGACCCAGTACTTC.

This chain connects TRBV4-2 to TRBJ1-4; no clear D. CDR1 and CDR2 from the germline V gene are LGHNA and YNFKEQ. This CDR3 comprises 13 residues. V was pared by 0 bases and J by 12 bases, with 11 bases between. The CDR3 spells CASSQDPETELFF. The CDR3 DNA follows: TGTGCCAGCAGCCAAGATCCAGAGACTGAACTGTTTTTT.

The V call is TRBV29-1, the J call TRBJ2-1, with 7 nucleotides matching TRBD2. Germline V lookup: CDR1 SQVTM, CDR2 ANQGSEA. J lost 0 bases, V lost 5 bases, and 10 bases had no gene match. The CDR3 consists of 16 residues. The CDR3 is CSVREGPNLSYNEQFF. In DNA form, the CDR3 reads TGCAGCGTTAGGGAGGGTCCTAACCTCTCCTACAATGAGCAGTTCTTC.